Listed below are T cell receptor beta chains from one sample, sequenced in a study of spatial heterogeneity in lung cancer. TCRdb re-analysed the 5' RACE reads in MiXCR, keeping a single row per CDR3 protein. The sample records about 12,000 distinct CDR3 sequences, approximately 4.6% being singletons. The source was lung tumor tissue, collected at surgery. Every receptor here comes from a male donor with early-stage non-small cell lung cancer. Each CDR3 is given with its conserved first and last residue. The order of the fields is clone size, V gene, J gene, D gene, CDR3 DNA, CDR3 protein. A D gene is named only where the DNA matches it firmly. The listing skips clone size in some rows; elsewhere it reads once, few, many or a size class.

abundance: many
v_gene: TRBV27
j_gene: TRBJ2-1
d_gene: TRBD1
CDR3nt: TGTGCCAGCAGTTTAACAGGGGATGAGCAGTTCTTC
CDR3aa: CASSLTGDEQFF

abundance: many
v_gene: TRBV28
j_gene: TRBJ1-6
d_gene: .
CDR3nt: TGTGCCAGCGCCAAACTCGATTCACCCCTCCACTTT
CDR3aa: CASAKLDSPLHF

abundance: .
v_gene: TRBV6-5
j_gene: TRBJ1-2
d_gene: TRBD1
CDR3nt: TGTGCCAGCAGTTACTCCTCATCCTGGGGACAGGGAAGAGTAGGCTACACCTTC
CDR3aa: CASSYSSSWGQGRVGYTF

abundance: .
v_gene: TRBV7-2
j_gene: TRBJ1-2
d_gene: .
CDR3nt: TGTGCCAGCAGCTTATTGAACTATGGCTACACCTTC
CDR3aa: CASSLLNYGYTF

abundance: few
v_gene: TRBV28
j_gene: TRBJ1-1
d_gene: TRBD1
CDR3nt: TGTGCCAGCAGTTTAAAGGGGGCGTATCGAGCTTTCTTT
CDR3aa: CASSLKGAYRAFF

abundance: many
v_gene: TRBV6-2/TRBV6-3
j_gene: TRBJ1-5
d_gene: .
CDR3nt: TGTGCCAGCAGTTACGATGGGTGGCAGCCCCAGCATTTT
CDR3aa: CASSYDGWQPQHF

abundance: many
v_gene: TRBV7-8
j_gene: TRBJ2-2
d_gene: .
CDR3nt: TGTGCCAGCAGCTTAAGAAGGGAGCTGTTTTTT
CDR3aa: CASSLRRELFF

abundance: many
v_gene: TRBV6-5
j_gene: TRBJ1-2
d_gene: TRBD1
CDR3nt: TGTGCCAGCTCCCGGGACAGGCGGAGTCCAAACTATGGCTACACCTTC
CDR3aa: CASSRDRRSPNYGYTF

abundance: once
v_gene: TRBV20-1
j_gene: TRBJ1-5
d_gene: .
CDR3nt: TGCAGTGCTCACCGAAGAGATCAGCCCCAGCATTTT
CDR3aa: CSAHRRDQPQHF

abundance: once
v_gene: TRBV27
j_gene: TRBJ2-7
d_gene: .
CDR3nt: TGTGCCAGCAGGGGGGGGCCCAACGAGCAGTACTTC
CDR3aa: CASRGGPNEQYF

abundance: many
v_gene: TRBV28
j_gene: TRBJ1-1
d_gene: TRBD1
CDR3nt: TGTGCCAGCAGTACCCATCCGGGACAGGTGAACACTGAAGCTTTCTTT
CDR3aa: CASSTHPGQVNTEAFF

abundance: .
v_gene: TRBV5-6
j_gene: TRBJ2-7
d_gene: .
CDR3nt: TGTGCCAGCAGCCTGGGACACTTCTCCTACGAGCAGTACTTC
CDR3aa: CASSLGHFSYEQYF

abundance: many
v_gene: TRBV29-1
j_gene: TRBJ2-7
d_gene: .
CDR3nt: TGCAGCGTTGAAAAGGGTAGCGAGCAGTACTTC
CDR3aa: CSVEKGSEQYF

abundance: many
v_gene: TRBV7-2
j_gene: TRBJ2-5
d_gene: TRBD1
CDR3nt: TGTGCCAGCAGCCCTACAGGGGCGGGAGAGACCCAGTACTTC
CDR3aa: CASSPTGAGETQYF

abundance: many
v_gene: TRBV7-8
j_gene: TRBJ2-3
d_gene: TRBD2
CDR3nt: TGTGCCAGCAGCCTACTAGGCGGGGGGAACACAGATACGCAGTATTTT
CDR3aa: CASSLLGGGNTDTQYF

abundance: many
v_gene: TRBV7-2
j_gene: TRBJ1-6
d_gene: .
CDR3nt: TGTGCCAGCAGCTTAGGTGGAGATTACTATAATTCACCCCTCCACTTT
CDR3aa: CASSLGGDYYNSPLHF

abundance: many
v_gene: TRBV28
j_gene: TRBJ2-3
d_gene: TRBD1
CDR3nt: TGTGCCAGCAGAGGTTGGGCAGGGGGTGCTAGCACAGATACGCAGTATTTT
CDR3aa: CASRGWAGGASTDTQYF

abundance: many
v_gene: TRBV20-1
j_gene: TRBJ1-6
d_gene: TRBD1
CDR3nt: TGCAGTGCTCCCGGGACAGGGTCGAGCTCCTATAATTCACCCCTCCACTTT
CDR3aa: CSAPGTGSSSYNSPLHF

abundance: many
v_gene: TRBV12-3/TRBV12-4
j_gene: TRBJ1-6
d_gene: .
CDR3nt: TGTGCCAGCAGTTTTCAGGCTGTGAGGTATAATTCACCCCTCCACTTT
CDR3aa: CASSFQAVRYNSPLHF

abundance: many
v_gene: TRBV7-2
j_gene: TRBJ2-5
d_gene: TRBD1
CDR3nt: TGTGCCAGCAGCTATCGGACAGGGCGAGAGACCCAGTACTTC
CDR3aa: CASSYRTGRETQYF

abundance: many
v_gene: TRBV7-2
j_gene: TRBJ2-3
d_gene: .
CDR3nt: TGTGCCAGCAGCTTAAGCAGGACAATAGTGACAGATACGCAGTATTTT
CDR3aa: CASSLSRTIVTDTQYF

abundance: many
v_gene: TRBV27
j_gene: TRBJ2-7
d_gene: TRBD2
CDR3nt: TGTGCCAGCAGTGCGACTAGCGGGGGGGCAAGGGAGCAGTACTTC
CDR3aa: CASSATSGGAREQYF

abundance: .
v_gene: TRBV19
j_gene: TRBJ1-5
d_gene: .
CDR3nt: TGTGCCAGTAATACCCAGCGGGCCGTAGGCAATCAGCCCCAGCATTTT
CDR3aa: CASNTQRAVGNQPQHF

abundance: few
v_gene: TRBV2
j_gene: TRBJ2-3
d_gene: .
CDR3nt: TGTGCCAGCAGTGAAGTTACCAGCACAGATACGCAGTATTTT
CDR3aa: CASSEVTSTDTQYF

abundance: many
v_gene: TRBV25-1
j_gene: TRBJ1-2
d_gene: .
CDR3nt: TGTGCCAGCAGTGATGATACAGTGAGCTATGGCTACACCTTC
CDR3aa: CASSDDTVSYGYTF

abundance: many
v_gene: TRBV7-2
j_gene: TRBJ2-3
d_gene: .
CDR3nt: TGTGCCAGCAGCTTCGACACAGATACGCAGTATTTT
CDR3aa: CASSFDTDTQYF

abundance: few
v_gene: TRBV10-3
j_gene: TRBJ2-5
d_gene: .
CDR3nt: TGTGTCACCGGGGCCAATCAAGAGACCCAGTACTTC
CDR3aa: CVTGANQETQYF

abundance: many
v_gene: TRBV20-1
j_gene: TRBJ2-3
d_gene: .
CDR3nt: TGCAGTGCGCCCCCCGTAGGGGGGGTGGATACGCAGTATTTT
CDR3aa: CSAPPVGGVDTQYF

abundance: many
v_gene: TRBV6-2/TRBV6-3
j_gene: TRBJ2-1
d_gene: .
CDR3nt: TGTGCCAGCCAAAACGGGAACACCTACAATGAGCAGTTCTTC
CDR3aa: CASQNGNTYNEQFF

abundance: few
v_gene: TRBV11-2
j_gene: TRBJ2-5
d_gene: TRBD2
CDR3nt: TGTGCCAGCAGCTCGGCTGCTGGGGGGGTGGAGACCCAGTACTTC
CDR3aa: CASSSAAGGVETQYF

abundance: .
v_gene: TRBV2
j_gene: TRBJ2-3
d_gene: TRBD1
CDR3nt: TGTGCCAGCAGTGAAGCGAGAACCGGGACAGCACGCACAGATACGCAGTATTTT
CDR3aa: CASSEARTGTARTDTQYF

abundance: many
v_gene: TRBV4-3
j_gene: TRBJ2-1
d_gene: .
CDR3nt: TGCGCCAGCAGCCAAGAACCCGTGCGGACACTACCATGGGGTGAGCAGTTCTTC
CDR3aa: CASSQEPVRTLPWGEQFF

abundance: many
v_gene: TRBV27
j_gene: TRBJ2-7
d_gene: .
CDR3nt: TGTGCCAGCAGTTCTATTTCCCCTCCTTCCTACGAGCAGTACTTC
CDR3aa: CASSSISPPSYEQYF

abundance: many
v_gene: TRBV6-5
j_gene: TRBJ2-7
d_gene: .
CDR3nt: TGTGCCAGCAGTCGGACGCCTAGCTCCTACGAGCAGTACTTC
CDR3aa: CASSRTPSSYEQYF

abundance: many
v_gene: TRBV3-1
j_gene: TRBJ2-5
d_gene: .
CDR3nt: TGTGCCAGCAGTCATAGCGGCCAAGAGACCCAGTACTTC
CDR3aa: CASSHSGQETQYF

abundance: many
v_gene: TRBV5-1
j_gene: TRBJ2-2
d_gene: .
CDR3nt: TGCGCCAGCAGCGGTCAGAACACCGGGGAGCTGTTTTTT
CDR3aa: CASSGQNTGELFF

abundance: .
v_gene: TRBV29-1
j_gene: TRBJ2-3
d_gene: .
CDR3nt: TGCAGCGTTGAGCGGGGGGGACAGGGTGGAGATACGCAGTATTTT
CDR3aa: CSVERGGQGGDTQYF

abundance: many
v_gene: TRBV5-1
j_gene: TRBJ2-2
d_gene: TRBD2
CDR3nt: TGCGCCAGCAGCTTCGGGCTAGCGGGGTCCACCGGGGAGCTGTTTTTT
CDR3aa: CASSFGLAGSTGELFF

abundance: many
v_gene: TRBV5-1
j_gene: TRBJ1-3
d_gene: .
CDR3nt: TGCGCCAGCAGCTTTCGAGAGGGCGCGACTGGAAACACCATATATTTT
CDR3aa: CASSFREGATGNTIYF

abundance: few
v_gene: TRBV12-3/TRBV12-4
j_gene: TRBJ2-7
d_gene: .
CDR3nt: TGTGCCAGCTCCCTGAGGGGTAGAGGAGTCTACGAGCAGTACTTC
CDR3aa: CASSLRGRGVYEQYF

abundance: many
v_gene: TRBV9
j_gene: TRBJ2-5
d_gene: TRBD1
CDR3nt: TGTGCCAGCAGCCACGGGACAGCGAGCCAAGAGACCCAGTACTTC
CDR3aa: CASSHGTASQETQYF